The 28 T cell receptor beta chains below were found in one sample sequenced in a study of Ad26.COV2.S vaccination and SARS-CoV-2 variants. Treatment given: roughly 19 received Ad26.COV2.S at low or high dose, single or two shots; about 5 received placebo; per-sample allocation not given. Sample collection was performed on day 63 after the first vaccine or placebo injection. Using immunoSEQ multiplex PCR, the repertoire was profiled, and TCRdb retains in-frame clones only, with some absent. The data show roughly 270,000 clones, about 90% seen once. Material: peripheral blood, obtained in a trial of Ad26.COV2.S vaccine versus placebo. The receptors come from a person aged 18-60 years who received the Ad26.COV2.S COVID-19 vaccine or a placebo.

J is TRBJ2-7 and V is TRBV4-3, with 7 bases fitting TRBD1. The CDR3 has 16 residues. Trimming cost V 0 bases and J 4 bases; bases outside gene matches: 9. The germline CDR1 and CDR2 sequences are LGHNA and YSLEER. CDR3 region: CASSQDLTGQRYEQYF. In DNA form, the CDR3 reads TGCGCCAGCAGCCAAGATCTGACAGGGCAGCGGTACGAGCAGTACTTC.

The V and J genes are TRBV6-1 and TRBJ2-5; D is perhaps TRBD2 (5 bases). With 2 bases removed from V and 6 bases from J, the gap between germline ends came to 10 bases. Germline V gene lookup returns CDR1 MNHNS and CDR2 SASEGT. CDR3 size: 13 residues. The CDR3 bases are TGTGCCAGCAGTGAACGGGAAGGACAGACCCAGTACTTC. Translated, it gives CASSEREGQTQYF.

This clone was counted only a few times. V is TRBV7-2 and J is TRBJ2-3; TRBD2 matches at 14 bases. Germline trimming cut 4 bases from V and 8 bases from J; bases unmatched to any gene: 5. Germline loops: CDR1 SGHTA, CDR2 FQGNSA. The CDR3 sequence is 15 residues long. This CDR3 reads CASSSQTSGRGTQYF. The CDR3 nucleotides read TGTGCCAGCAGCTCCCAGACTAGCGGGAGGGGTACGCAGTATTTT.

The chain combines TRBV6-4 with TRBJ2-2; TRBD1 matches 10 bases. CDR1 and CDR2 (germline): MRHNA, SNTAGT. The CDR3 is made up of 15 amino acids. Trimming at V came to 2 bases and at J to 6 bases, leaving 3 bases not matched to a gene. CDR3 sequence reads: CASSDGTGVPGELFF. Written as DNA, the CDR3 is TGTGCCAGCAGTGACGGGACAGGGGTACCCGGGGAGCTGTTTTTT.

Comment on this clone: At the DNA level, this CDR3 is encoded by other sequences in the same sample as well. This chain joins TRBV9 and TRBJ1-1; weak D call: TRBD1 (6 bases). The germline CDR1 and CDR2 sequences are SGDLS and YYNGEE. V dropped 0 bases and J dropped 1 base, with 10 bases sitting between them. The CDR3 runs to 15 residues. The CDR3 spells CASSVVGGGNTEAFF. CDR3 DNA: TGTGCCAGCAGCGTAGTAGGAGGGGGGAACACTGAAGCTTTCTTT.

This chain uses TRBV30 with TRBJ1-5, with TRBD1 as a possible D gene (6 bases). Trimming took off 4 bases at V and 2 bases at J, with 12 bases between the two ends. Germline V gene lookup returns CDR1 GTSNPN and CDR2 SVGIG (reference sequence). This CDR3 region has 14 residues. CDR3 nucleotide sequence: TGTGCCTGGAAACAGGGAAGCGGCAATCAGCCCCAGCATTTT. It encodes CAWKQGSGNQPQHF.

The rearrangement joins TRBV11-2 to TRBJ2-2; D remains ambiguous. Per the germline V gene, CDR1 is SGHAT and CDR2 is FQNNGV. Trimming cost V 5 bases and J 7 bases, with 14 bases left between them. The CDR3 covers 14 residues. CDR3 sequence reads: CASSLTRRVGELFF. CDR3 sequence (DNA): TGTGCCAGCAGCCTAACTCGTAGGGTCGGGGAGCTGTTTTTT. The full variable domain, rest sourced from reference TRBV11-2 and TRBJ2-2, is EAGVAQSPRYKIIEKRQSVAFWCNPISGHATLYWYQQILGQGPKLLIQFQNNGVVDDSQLPKDRFSAERLKGVDSTLKIQPAKLEDSAVYLCASSLTRRVGELFFGEGSRLTVL.

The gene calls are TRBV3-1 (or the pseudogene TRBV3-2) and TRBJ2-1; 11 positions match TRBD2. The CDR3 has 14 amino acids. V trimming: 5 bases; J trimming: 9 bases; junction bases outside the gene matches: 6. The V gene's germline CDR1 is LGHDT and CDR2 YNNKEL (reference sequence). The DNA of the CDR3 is TGTGCCAGCAGCAGTAGCGGGGGGGTAGTTGAGCAGTTCTTC. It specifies CASSSSGGVVEQFF.

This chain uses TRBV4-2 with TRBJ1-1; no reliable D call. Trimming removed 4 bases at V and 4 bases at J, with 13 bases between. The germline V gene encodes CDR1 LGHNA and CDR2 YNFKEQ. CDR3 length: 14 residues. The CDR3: CASSLGRSPTEAFF. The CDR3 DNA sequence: TGTGCCAGCAGCCTGGGGAGGTCTCCCACTGAAGCTTTCTTT.

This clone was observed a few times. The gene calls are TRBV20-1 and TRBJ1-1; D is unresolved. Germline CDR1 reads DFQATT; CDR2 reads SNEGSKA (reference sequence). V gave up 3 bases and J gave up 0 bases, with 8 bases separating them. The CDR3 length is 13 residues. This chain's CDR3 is CSASFRLNTEAFF. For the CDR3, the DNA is TGCAGTGCTAGTTTTCGGTTGAACACTGAAGCTTTCTTT.

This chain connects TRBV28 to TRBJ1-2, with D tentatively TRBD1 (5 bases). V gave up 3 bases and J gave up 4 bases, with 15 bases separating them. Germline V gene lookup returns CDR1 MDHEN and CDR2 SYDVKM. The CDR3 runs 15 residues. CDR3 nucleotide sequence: TGTGCCAGCAGTTTGGACGTCCAGGGTTTCTATGGCTACACCTTC. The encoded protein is CASSLDVQGFYGYTF.

The CDR3 spells CSVPDRKPYEQYF. CDR3 DNA sequence: TGCAGCGTCCCTGACAGGAAGCCCTACGAGCAGTACTTC. This chain connects TRBV29-1 to TRBJ2-7; D may be TRBD1 (6 bases). Germline lookup yields CDR1 SQVTM and CDR2 ANQGSEA. Trimming cost V 6 bases and J 2 bases, with 14 bases left between them. The CDR3 runs 13 residues.

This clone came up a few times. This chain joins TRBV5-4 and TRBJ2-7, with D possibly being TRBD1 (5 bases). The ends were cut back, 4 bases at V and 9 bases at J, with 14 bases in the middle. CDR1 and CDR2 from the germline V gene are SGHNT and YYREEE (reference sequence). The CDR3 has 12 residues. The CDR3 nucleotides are TGTGCCAGCAGCACGGACAACGTAGGGCAGTACTTC. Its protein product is CASSTDNVGQYF.

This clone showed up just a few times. The CDR3 sequence: CSVTDSFSSPLHF. For the CDR3, the DNA is TGCAGCGTTACGGACAGTTTTAGCTCACCCCTCCACTTT. The genes are TRBV29-1 and TRBJ1-6; D may be TRBD1 (6 bases). Germline CDR1 and CDR2: SQVTM and ANQGSEA. V lost 5 bases and J 10 bases, leaving 15 bases between the germline ends. This CDR3 region has 13 residues.

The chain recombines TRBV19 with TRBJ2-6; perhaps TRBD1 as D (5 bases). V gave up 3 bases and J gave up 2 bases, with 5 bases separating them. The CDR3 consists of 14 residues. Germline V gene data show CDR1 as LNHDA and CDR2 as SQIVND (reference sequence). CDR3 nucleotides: TGTGCCAGTAGTATGGGGCCTGGGGCCAACGTCCTGACTTTC. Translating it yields CASSMGPGANVLTF.

The CDR3, as DNA: TGTGCCAGCAGCTTAGGGGCAGGGCTGAACACTGAAGCTTTCTTT. This encodes CASSLGAGLNTEAFF. The gene calls are TRBV7-9 and TRBJ1-1; the D gene is possibly TRBD1 (5 bases). The germline gives CDR1 SEHNR, CDR2 FQNEAQ (reference sequence). The V end lost 1 base, the J end lost 0 bases, and 9 bases lay between the germline ends. This CDR3 spans 15 amino acids.

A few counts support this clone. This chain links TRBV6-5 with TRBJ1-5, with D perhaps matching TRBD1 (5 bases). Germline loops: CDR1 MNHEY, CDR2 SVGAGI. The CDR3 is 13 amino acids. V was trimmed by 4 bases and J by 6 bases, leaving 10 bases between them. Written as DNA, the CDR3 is TGTGCCAGCAGTTCCCAGGGAGGTCAGCCCCAGCATTTT. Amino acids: CASSSQGGQPQHF.

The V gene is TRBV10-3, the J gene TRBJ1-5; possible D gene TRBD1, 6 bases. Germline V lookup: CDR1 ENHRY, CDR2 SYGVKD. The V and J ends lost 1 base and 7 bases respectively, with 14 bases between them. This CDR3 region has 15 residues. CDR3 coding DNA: TGTGCCATCAGTGAGTTGGGTGGGGGCGGCCAGCCCCAGCATTTT. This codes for CAISELGGGGQPQHF.

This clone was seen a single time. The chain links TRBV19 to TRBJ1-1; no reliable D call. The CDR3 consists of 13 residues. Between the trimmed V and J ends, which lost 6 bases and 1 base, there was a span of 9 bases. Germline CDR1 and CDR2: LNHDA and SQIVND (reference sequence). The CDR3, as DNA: TGTGCCAGTAGGGTAAGTCAGAACACTGAAGCTTTCTTT. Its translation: CASRVSQNTEAFF.

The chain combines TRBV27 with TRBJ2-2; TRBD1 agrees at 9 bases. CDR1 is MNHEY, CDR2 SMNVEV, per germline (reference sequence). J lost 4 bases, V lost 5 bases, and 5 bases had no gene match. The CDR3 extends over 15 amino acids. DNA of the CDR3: TGTGCCAGCAGTCGGGACAGGGTTGGCACCGGGGAGCTGTTTTTT. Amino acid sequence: CASSRDRVGTGELFF.

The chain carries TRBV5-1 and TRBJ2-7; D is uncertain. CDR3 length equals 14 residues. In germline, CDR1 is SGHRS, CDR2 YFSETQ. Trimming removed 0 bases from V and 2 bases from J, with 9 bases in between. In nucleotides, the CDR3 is TGCGCCAGCAGCTTGGTCCAGAGTACCTACGAGCAGTACTTC. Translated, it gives CASSLVQSTYEQYF.

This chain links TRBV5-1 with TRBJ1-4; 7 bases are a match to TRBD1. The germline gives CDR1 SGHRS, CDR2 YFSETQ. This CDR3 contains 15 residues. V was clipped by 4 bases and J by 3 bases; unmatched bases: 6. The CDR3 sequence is CASSHRQGANEKLFF. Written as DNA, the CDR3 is TGCGCCAGCAGCCACCGACAGGGAGCTAATGAAAAACTGTTTTTT.

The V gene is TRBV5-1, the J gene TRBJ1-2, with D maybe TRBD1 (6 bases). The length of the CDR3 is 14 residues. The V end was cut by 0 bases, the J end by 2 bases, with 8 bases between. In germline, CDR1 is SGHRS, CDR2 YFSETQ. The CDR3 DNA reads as TGCGCCAGCAGCTTGGGGGACACCAACTATGGCTACACCTTC. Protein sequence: CASSLGDTNYGYTF.

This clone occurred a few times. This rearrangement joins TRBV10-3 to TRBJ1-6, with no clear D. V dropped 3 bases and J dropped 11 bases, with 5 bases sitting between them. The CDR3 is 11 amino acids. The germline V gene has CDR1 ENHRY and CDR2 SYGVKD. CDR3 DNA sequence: TGTGCCATCAGTGAAGGTACACCCCTCCACTTT. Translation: CAISEGTPLHF.

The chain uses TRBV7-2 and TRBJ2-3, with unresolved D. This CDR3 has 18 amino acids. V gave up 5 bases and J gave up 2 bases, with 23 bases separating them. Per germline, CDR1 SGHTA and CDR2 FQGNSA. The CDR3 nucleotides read TGTGCCAGCAGCCCCGGGTTTTTTGGCCCTTGGGCCACAGATACGCAGTATTTT. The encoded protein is CASSPGFFGPWATDTQYF.

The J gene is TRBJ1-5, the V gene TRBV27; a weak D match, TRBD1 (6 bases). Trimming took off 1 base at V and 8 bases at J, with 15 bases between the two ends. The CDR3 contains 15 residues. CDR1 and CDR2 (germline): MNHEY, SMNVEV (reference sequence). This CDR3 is CASSLYPGETKPQHF. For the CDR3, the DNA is TGTGCCAGCAGTTTATACCCAGGGGAAACTAAGCCCCAGCATTTT.

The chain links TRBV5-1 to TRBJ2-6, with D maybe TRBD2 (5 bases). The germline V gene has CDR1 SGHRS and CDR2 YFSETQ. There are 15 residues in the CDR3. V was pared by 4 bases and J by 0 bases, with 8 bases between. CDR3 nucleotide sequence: TGCGCCAGCAGCGGCGGAGGCTCTGGGGCCAACGTCCTGACTTTC. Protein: CASSGGGSGANVLTF. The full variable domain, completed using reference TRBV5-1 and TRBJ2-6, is KAGVTQTPRYLIKTRGQQVTLSCSPISGHRSVSWYQQTPGQGLQFLFEYFSETQRNKGNFPGRFSGRQFSNSRSEMNVSTLELGDSALYLCASSGGGSGANVLTFGAGSRLTVL.

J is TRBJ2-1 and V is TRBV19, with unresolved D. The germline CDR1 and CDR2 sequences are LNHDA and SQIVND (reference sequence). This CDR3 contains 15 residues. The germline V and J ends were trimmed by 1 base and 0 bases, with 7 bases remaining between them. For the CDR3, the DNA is TGTGCCAGTAGTATAGTTGCGAGCTCCTACAATGAGCAGTTCTTC. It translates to CASSIVASSYNEQFF.